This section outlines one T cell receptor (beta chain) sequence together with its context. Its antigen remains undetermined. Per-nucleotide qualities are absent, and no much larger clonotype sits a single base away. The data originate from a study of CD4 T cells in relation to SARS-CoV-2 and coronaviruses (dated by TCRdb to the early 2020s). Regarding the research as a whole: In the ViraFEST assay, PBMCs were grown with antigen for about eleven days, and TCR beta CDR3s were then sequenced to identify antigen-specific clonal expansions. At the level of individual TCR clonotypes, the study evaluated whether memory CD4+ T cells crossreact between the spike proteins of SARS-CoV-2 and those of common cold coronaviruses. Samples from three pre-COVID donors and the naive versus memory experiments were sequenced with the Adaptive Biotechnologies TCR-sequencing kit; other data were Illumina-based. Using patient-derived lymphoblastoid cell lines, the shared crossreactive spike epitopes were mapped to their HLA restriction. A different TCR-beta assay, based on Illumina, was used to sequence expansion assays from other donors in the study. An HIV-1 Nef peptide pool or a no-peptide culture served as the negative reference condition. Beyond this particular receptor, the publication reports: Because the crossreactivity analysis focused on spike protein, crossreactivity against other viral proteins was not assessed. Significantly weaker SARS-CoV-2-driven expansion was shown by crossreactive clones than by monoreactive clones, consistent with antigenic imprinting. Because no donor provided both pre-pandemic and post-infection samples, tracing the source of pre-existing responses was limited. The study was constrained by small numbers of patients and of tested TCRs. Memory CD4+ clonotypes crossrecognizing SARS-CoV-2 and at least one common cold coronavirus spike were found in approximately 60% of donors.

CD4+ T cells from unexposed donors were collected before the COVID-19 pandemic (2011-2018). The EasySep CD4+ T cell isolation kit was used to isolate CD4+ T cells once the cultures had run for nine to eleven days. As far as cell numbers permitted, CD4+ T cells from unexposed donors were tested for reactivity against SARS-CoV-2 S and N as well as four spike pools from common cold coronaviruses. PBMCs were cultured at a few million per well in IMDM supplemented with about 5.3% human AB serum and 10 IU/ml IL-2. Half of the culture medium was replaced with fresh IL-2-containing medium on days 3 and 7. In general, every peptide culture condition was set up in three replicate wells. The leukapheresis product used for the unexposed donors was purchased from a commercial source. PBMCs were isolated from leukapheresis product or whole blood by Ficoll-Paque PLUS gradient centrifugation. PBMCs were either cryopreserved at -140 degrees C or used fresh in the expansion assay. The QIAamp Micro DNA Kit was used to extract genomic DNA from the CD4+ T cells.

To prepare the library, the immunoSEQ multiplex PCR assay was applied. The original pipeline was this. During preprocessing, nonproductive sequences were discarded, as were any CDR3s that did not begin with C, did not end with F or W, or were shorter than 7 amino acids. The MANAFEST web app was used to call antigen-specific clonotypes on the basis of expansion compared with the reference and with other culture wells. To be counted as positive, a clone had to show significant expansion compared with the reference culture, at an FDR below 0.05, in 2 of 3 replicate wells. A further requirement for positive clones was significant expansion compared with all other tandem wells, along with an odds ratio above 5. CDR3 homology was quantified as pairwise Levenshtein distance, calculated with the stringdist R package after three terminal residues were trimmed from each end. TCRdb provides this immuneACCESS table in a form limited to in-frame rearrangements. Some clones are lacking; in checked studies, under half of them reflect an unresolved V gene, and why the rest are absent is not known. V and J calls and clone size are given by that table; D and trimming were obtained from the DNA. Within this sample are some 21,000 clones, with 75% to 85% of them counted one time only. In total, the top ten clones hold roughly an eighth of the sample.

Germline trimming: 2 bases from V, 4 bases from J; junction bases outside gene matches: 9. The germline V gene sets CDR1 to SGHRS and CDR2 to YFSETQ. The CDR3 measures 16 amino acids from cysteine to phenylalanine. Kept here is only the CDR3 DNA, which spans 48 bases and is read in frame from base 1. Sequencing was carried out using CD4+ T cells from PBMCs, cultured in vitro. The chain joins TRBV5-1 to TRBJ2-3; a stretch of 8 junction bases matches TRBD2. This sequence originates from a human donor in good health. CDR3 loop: CASSFGSGISSDTQYF. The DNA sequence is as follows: TGCGCCAGCAGCTTTGGTAGCGGGATAAGTTCAGATACGCAGTATTTT. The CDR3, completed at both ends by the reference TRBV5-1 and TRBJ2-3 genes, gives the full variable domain KAGVTQTPRYLIKTRGQQVTLSCSPISGHRSVSWYQQTPGQGLQFLFEYFSETQRNKGNFPGRFSGRQFSNSRSEMNVSTLELGDSALYLCASSFGSGISSDTQYFGPGTRLTVL.